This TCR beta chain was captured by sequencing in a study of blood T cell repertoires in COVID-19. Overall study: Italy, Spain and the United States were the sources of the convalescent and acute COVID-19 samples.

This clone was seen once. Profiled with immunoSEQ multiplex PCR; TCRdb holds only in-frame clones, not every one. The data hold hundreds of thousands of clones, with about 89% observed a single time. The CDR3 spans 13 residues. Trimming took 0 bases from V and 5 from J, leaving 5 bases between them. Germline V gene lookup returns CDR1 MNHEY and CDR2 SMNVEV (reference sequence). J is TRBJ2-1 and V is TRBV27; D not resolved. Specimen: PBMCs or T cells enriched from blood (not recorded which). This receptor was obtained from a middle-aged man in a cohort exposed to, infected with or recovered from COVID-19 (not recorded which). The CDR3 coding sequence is TGTGCCAGCAGTTTATCGTCTAACAATGAGCAGTTCTTC. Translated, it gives CASSLSSNNEQFF.